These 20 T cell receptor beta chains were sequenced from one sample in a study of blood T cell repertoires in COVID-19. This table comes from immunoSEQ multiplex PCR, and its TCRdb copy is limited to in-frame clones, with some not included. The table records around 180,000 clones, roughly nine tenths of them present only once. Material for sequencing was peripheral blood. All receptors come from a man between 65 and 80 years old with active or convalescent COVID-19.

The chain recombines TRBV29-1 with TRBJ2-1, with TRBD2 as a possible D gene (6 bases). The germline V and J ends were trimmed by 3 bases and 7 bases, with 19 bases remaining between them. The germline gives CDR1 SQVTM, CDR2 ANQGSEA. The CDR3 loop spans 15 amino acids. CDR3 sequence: CSVENTGLSPNEQFF. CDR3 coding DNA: TGCAGCGTTGAGAATACGGGACTGTCCCCTAATGAGCAGTTCTTC.

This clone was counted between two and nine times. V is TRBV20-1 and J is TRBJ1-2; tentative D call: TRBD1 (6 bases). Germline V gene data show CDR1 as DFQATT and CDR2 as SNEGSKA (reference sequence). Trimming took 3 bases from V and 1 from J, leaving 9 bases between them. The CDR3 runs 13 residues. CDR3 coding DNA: TGCAGTGCTAGTCTCAGGGGTAACTATGGCTACACCTTC. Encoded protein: CSASLRGNYGYTF.

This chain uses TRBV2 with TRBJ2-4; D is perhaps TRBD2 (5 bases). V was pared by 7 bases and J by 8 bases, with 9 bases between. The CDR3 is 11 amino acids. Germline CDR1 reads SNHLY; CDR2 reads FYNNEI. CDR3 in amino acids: CASTPGDIQYF. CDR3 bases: TGTGCCAGCACCCCCGGGGACATTCAGTACTTC.

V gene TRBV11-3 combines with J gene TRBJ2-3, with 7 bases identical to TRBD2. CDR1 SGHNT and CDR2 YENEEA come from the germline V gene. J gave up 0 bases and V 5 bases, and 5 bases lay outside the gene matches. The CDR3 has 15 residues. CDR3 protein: CASSLGGRSTDTQYF. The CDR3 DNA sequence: TGTGCCAGCAGCCTGGGGGGGAGGAGCACAGATACGCAGTATTTT.

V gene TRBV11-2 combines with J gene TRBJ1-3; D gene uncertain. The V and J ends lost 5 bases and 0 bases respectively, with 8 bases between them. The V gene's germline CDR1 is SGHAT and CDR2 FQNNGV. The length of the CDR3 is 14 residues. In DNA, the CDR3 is TGTGCCAGCAGCCGTTCCTACTCTGGAAACACCATATATTTT. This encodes CASSRSYSGNTIYF. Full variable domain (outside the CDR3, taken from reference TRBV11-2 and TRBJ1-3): EAGVAQSPRYKIIEKRQSVAFWCNPISGHATLYWYQQILGQGPKLLIQFQNNGVVDDSQLPKDRFSAERLKGVDSTLKIQPAKLEDSAVYLCASSRSYSGNTIYFGEGSWLTVV.

CDR3 coding DNA: TGTGCCAGCAGCCGACGGGGCGGGAGAGAGACCCAGTACTTC. Amino acid sequence: CASSRRGGRETQYF. The chain joins TRBV7-3 to TRBJ2-5; 7 nucleotides agree with TRBD2. Germline trimming cut 5 bases from V and 4 bases from J; bases unmatched to any gene: 7. Per the germline V gene, CDR1 is SGHTA and CDR2 is FQGTGA. This CDR3 region has 14 residues.

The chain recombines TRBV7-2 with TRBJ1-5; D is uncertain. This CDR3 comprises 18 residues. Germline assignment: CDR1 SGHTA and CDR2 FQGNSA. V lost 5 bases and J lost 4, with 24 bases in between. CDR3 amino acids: CASSPNPTVISLNQPQHF. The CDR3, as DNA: TGTGCCAGCAGCCCTAATCCCACCGTAATAAGCTTAAATCAGCCCCAGCATTTT.

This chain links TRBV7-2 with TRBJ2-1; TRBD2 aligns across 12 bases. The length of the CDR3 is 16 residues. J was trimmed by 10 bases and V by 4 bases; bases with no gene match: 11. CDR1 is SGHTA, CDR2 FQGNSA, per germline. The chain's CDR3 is CASSSSSGRAKREQFF. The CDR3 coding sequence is TGTGCCAGCAGCTCCTCTAGCGGGAGGGCAAAAAGGGAGCAGTTCTTC.

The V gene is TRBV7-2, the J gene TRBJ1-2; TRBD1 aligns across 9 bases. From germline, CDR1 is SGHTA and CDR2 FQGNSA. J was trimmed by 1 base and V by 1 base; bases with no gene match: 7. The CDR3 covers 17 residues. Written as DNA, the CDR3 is TGTGCCAGCAGCTTAGGTCCGACAGGGGGTTATAACTATGGCTACACCTTC. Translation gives CASSLGPTGGYNYGYTF.

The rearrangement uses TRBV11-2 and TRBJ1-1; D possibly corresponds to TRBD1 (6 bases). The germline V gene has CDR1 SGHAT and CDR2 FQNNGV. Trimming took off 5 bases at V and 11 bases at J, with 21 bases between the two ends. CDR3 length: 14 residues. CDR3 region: CASSPYEGRTGAFF. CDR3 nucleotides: TGTGCCAGCAGCCCATATGAGGGGAGAACAGGGGCTTTCTTT.

Here the CDR3 DNA reads TGTGCCAGCAGTGCTTGGGCCAATGAGCAGTTCTTC. It translates to CASSAWANEQFF. The chain combines TRBV12-3 or TRBV12-4 with TRBJ2-1, with D unresolved. This CDR3 contains 12 residues. The V end lost 5 bases, the J end lost 6 bases, and 8 bases lay between the germline ends.

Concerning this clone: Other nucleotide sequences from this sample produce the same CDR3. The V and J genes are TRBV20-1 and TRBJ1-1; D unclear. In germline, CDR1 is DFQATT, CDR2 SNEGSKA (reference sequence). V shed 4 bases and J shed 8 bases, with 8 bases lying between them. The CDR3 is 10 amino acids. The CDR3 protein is CSAIQFEAFF. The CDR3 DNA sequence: TGCAGTGCTATACAGTTCGAAGCTTTCTTT.

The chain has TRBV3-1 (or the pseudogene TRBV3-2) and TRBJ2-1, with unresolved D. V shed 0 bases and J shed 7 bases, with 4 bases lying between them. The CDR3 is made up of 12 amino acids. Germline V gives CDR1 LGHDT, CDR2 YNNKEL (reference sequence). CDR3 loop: CASSQERNEQFF. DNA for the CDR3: TGTGCCAGCAGCCAAGAGAGAAATGAGCAGTTCTTC.

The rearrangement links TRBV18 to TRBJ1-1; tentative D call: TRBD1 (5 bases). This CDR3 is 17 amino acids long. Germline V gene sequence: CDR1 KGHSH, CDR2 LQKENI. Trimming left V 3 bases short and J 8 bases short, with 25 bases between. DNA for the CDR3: TGTGCCAGCTCACCTCAAGGTTCAAGGAGCTCCGGGGGAGAAGCTTTCTTT. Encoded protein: CASSPQGSRSSGGEAFF.

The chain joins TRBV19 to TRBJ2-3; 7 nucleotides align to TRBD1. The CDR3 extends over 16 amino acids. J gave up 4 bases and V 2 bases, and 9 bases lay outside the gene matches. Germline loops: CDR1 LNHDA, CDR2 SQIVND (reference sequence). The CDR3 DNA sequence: TGTGCCAGTAGTATACCCCACAGGGGACGTCCAGATACGCAGTATTTT. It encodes CASSIPHRGRPDTQYF.

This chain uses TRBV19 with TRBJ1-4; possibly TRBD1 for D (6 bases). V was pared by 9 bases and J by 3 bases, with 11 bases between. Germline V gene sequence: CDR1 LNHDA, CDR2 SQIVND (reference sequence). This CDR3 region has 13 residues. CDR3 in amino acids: CASQGWPNEKLFF. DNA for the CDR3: TGTGCCAGCCAGGGGTGGCCTAATGAAAAACTGTTTTTT.

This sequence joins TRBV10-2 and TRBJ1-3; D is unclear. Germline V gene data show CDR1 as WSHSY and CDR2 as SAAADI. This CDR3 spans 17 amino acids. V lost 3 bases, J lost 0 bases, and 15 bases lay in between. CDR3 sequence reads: CASSDRGLKISGNTIYF. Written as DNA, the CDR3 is TGCGCCAGCAGTGACCGCGGACTGAAAATCTCTGGAAACACCATATATTTT.

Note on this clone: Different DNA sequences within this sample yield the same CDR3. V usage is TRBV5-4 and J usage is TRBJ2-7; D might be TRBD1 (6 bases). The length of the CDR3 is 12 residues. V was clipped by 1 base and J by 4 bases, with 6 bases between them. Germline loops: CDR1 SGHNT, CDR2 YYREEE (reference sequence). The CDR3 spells CASSLTGYEQYF. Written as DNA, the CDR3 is TGTGCCAGCAGCTTGACAGGGTACGAGCAGTACTTC.

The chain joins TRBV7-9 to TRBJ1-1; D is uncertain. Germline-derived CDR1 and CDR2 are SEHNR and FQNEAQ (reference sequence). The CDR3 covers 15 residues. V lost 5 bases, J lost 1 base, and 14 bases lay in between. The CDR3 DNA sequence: TGTGCCAGCAGCCCGAACTTTTATAGGAACACTGAAGCTTTCTTT. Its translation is CASSPNFYRNTEAFF.

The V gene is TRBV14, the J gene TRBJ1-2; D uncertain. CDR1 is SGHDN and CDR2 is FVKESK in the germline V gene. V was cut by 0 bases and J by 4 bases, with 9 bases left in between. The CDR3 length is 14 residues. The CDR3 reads CASSQELSGYGYTF. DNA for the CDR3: TGTGCCAGCAGCCAAGAATTGTCGGGCTATGGCTACACCTTC. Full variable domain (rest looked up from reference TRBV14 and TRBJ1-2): EAGVTQFPSHSVIEKGQTVTLRCDPISGHDNLYWYRRVMGKEIKFLLHFVKESKQDESGMPNNRFLAERTGGTYSTLKVQPAELEDSGVYFCASSQELSGYGYTFGSGTRLTVV.